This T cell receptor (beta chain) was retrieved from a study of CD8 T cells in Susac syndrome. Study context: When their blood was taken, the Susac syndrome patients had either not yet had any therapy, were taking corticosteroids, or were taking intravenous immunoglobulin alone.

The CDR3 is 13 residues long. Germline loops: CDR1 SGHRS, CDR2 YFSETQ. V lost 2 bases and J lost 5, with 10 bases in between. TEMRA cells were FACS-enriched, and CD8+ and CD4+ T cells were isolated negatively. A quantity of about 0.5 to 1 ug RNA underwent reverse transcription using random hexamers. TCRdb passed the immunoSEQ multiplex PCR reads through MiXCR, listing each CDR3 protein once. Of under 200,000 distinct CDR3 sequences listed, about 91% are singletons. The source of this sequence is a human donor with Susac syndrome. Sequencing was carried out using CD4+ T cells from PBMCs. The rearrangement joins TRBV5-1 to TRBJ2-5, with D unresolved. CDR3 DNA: TGCGCCAGCAGCTTCACCGTGGGGGAGACCCAGTACTTC. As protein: CASSFTVGETQYF.